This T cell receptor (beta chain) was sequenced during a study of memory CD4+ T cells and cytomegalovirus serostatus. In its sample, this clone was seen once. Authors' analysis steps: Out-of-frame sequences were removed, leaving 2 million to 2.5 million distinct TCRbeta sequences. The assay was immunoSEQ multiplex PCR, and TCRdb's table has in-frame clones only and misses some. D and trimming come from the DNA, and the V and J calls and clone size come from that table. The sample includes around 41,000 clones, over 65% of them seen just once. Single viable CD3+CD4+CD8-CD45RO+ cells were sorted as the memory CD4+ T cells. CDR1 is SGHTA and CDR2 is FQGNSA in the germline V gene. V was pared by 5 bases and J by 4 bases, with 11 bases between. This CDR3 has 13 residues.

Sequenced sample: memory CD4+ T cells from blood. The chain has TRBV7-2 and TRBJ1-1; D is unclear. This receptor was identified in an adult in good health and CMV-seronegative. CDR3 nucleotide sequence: TGTGCCAGCAGCGCGAACGTCCTCACTGAAGCTTTCTTT. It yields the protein CASSANVLTEAFF.